One sample yielded the 20 T cell receptor beta chains listed below, sequenced in a study of PD-L1 blockade in urothelial cancer. TCRdb's copy holds only in-frame clones and misses some; the assay was immunoSEQ multiplex PCR. Found here are about 66,000 clones, about nine tenths of them singletons; the top ten hold about 10%. Sample time point: peripheral blood 6 weeks after treatment start. Specimen: PBMCs, collected around atezolizumab (anti-PD-L1) treatment. The source of these receptors is a man aged 60-69 years with urothelial cancer.

The chain combines TRBV6-5 with TRBJ1-2, with 9 bases aligning to TRBD1. This CDR3 has 15 residues. Germline V gene data show CDR1 as MNHEY and CDR2 as SVGAGI. V lost 5 bases, J lost 8 bases, and 12 bases stayed unmatched. The CDR3 DNA reads TGTGCCAGCAGTCTGGACAGGGGCGGGTCGCGAGGCTACACCTTC. Its protein is CASSLDRGGSRGYTF.

The J gene is TRBJ2-2, the V gene TRBV2; weak D call: TRBD1 (5 bases). The CDR3 runs to 13 residues. Germline assignment: CDR1 SNHLY and CDR2 FYNNEI. V was pared by 6 bases and J by 6 bases, with 11 bases between. CDR3 bases: TGTGCCAGCAGACCCAGGGTTGCCGGGGAGCTGTTTTTT. The encoded protein is CASRPRVAGELFF. The entire variable domain, with the rest obtained from reference TRBV2 and TRBJ2-2, is as follows: EPEVTQTPSHQVTQMGQEVILRCVPISNHLYFYWYRQILGQKVEFLVSFYNNEISEKSEIFDDQFSVERPDGSNFTLKIRSTKLEDSAMYFCASRPRVAGELFFGEGSRLTVL.

The chain couples TRBV28 to TRBJ2-4; tentatively, D is TRBD1 (6 bases). Germline CDR1 reads MDHEN; CDR2 reads SYDVKM. The CDR3 is 15 residues long. V was clipped by 7 bases and J by 4 bases, with 17 bases between them. CDR3 DNA sequence: TGTGCCAGCACCCACCACAGGGACGCAAAAAACATTCAGTACTTC. This codes for CASTHHRDAKNIQYF.

As regards this clone: The germline gene is not matched at one end of the junction; a read error may be the cause. The CDR3 nucleotides read TGTGCCAGCAGCTCCGACGGGACTCTCTTCTTC. Protein: CASSSDGTLFF. The chain uses TRBV7-6 and TRBJ2-7; a possible D gene is TRBD2 (6 bases). Per germline, CDR1 SGHVS and CDR2 FNYEAQ. The CDR3 is 11 amino acids.

The gene calls are TRBV7-2 and TRBJ2-7, with 9 positions matching TRBD2. CDR1 and CDR2 from the germline V gene are SGHTA and FQGNSA. CDR3 length: 16 residues. V trimming: 4 bases; J trimming: 1 base; junction bases outside the gene matches: 8. The CDR3: CASSWVAGVISYEQYF. The CDR3 DNA reads as TGTGCCAGCAGCTGGGTAGCGGGAGTGATTTCCTACGAGCAGTACTTC. The entire variable domain, with the rest obtained from reference TRBV7-2 and TRBJ2-7, is as follows: GAGVSQSPSNKVTEKGKDVELRCDPISGHTALYWYRQSLGQGLEFLIYFQGNSAPDKSGLPSDRFSAERTGGSVSTLTIQRTQQEDSAVYLCASSWVAGVISYEQYFGPGTRLTVT.

The rearrangement joins TRBV4-1 to TRBJ1-5; TRBD1 is a possible D gene (5 bases). V dropped 2 bases and J dropped 3 bases, with 14 bases sitting between them. This CDR3 has 16 amino acids. Germline CDR1 reads MGHRA; CDR2 reads YSYEKL. The CDR3 DNA sequence: TGCGCCAGCAGCCAAAACCTTGGGGGGGTCAATCAGCCCCAGCATTTT. It encodes CASSQNLGGVNQPQHF.

This clone was seen only once. One end of the junction fails to match germline, which may point to a read error. This sequence joins TRBV5-4 and TRBJ2-7; TRBD1 aligns across 7 bases. Germline V gene data show CDR1 as SGHNT and CDR2 as YYREEE (reference sequence). The CDR3 consists of 12 residues. As DNA, the CDR3 is TGTGCCAGCAGCCCCGGACAGGTCGCCGAGGACTTC. Its protein product is CASSPGQVAEDF.

This clone was detected once. This sequence joins TRBV5-1 and TRBJ2-3, with 10 bases that match TRBD2. The V segment lost 0 bases and the J segment 4 bases; nucleotides outside the gene matches: 5. The germline gives CDR1 SGHRS, CDR2 YFSETQ. The CDR3 spans 16 residues. The DNA for the CDR3 is TGCGCCAGCAGCTTGGTTTCTAGCGGGAGCGCAGATACGCAGTATTTT. It codes for CASSLVSSGSADTQYF.

The chain recombines TRBV29-1 with TRBJ1-3; 9 bases fit TRBD1. The CDR3 contains 13 residues. Per the germline V gene, CDR1 is SQVTM and CDR2 is ANQGSEA. The V gene end was trimmed by 6 bases and the J gene end by 2 bases; junction bases not matched to a gene: 2. The CDR3 sequence is CSVRQGAGNTIYF. CDR3 in DNA: TGCAGCGTCCGACAGGGGGCTGGAAACACCATATATTTT.

This CDR3 is CASSIAAGATNEKLFF. The DNA for the CDR3 is TGTGCCAGTAGTATAGCTGCCGGGGCAACTAATGAAAAACTGTTTTTT. The chain has TRBV19 and TRBJ1-4; D not resolved. Germline V CDR1 and CDR2: LNHDA, SQIVND (reference sequence). The CDR3 has 16 amino acids. V was cut by 1 base and J by 0 bases, with 9 bases left in between. Drawing the rest from reference TRBV19 and TRBJ1-4, the complete variable domain is DGGITQSPKYLFRKEGQNVTLSCEQNLNHDAMYWYRQDPGQGLRLIYYSQIVNDFQKGDIAEGYSVSREKKESFPLTVTSAQKNPTAFYLCASSIAAGATNEKLFFGSGTQLSVL.

The chain carries TRBV5-5 and TRBJ2-1, with TRBD2 identical over 9 bases. Trimming cost V 4 bases and J 6 bases; bases outside gene matches: 14. Germline V gene lookup returns CDR1 SGHKS and CDR2 YYEKEE (reference sequence). The CDR3 length is 17 residues. Here the CDR3 DNA reads TGTGCCAGCAGCCAAGACTTGCGGGAGGGGTCGGCCAATGAGCAGTTCTTC. Translation gives CASSQDLREGSANEQFF.

The V gene is TRBV7-9, the J gene TRBJ2-1; possibly TRBD1 for D (5 bases). Germline loops: CDR1 SEHNR, CDR2 FQNEAQ (reference sequence). This CDR3 region has 16 residues. V lost 1 base and J 1 base, leaving 11 bases between the germline ends. The CDR3 sequence: CASSLEQGLSYNEQFF. CDR3 DNA sequence: TGTGCCAGCAGCTTAGAGCAGGGCCTATCCTACAATGAGCAGTTCTTC.

The chain uses TRBV6-6 and TRBJ2-7; TRBD2 matches at 7 bases. This CDR3 comprises 14 residues. The germline V gene encodes CDR1 MNHNY and CDR2 SVGAGI (reference sequence). J was trimmed by 2 bases and V by 4 bases; bases with no gene match: 5. This CDR3 reads CASSWSGETYEQYF. The CDR3 bases are TGTGCCAGCAGTTGGAGCGGGGAGACCTACGAGCAGTACTTC.

V and J are TRBV11-2 and TRBJ2-2, with 12 bases matching TRBD2. Germline CDR1 SGHAT, CDR2 FQNNGV. J was trimmed by 5 bases and V by 5 bases; bases with no gene match: 6. CDR3 size: 16 residues. The CDR3 here is CASSPTSGGPTGELFF. The CDR3 region has the DNA TGTGCCAGCAGCCCCACTAGCGGGGGGCCAACCGGGGAGCTGTTTTTT.

The chain uses TRBV19 and TRBJ2-7, with D possibly matching TRBD1 (5 bases). The CDR3 has 14 residues. Trimming left V 3 bases short and J 3 bases short, with 12 bases between. Germline V gives CDR1 LNHDA, CDR2 SQIVND (reference sequence). The CDR3 DNA sequence: TGTGCCAGTAGTATTCGGCAGGGTGACTACGAGCAGTACTTC. Its translation is CASSIRQGDYEQYF.

The rearrangement links TRBV30 to TRBJ2-7; 7 nucleotides agree with TRBD1. Trimming took 4 bases from V and 7 from J; bases not matched to a gene: 10. Germline V lookup: CDR1 GTSNPN, CDR2 SVGIG (reference sequence). This CDR3 has 13 amino acids. CDR3 region: CAWTQGVRGEQYF. The DNA for the CDR3 is TGTGCCTGGACCCAGGGGGTGAGGGGGGAGCAGTACTTC.

The chain uses TRBV7-2 and TRBJ2-1; D perhaps matches TRBD2 (6 bases). V lost 5 bases, J lost 10 bases, and 24 bases lay in between. This CDR3 has 16 residues. Germline V gene lookup returns CDR1 SGHTA and CDR2 FQGNSA. The CDR3 here is CASSQVRRAILPEQFF. The CDR3 bases are TGTGCCAGCAGCCAAGTCAGGAGGGCCATTCTTCCCGAGCAGTTCTTC. The variable domain in full, completed from reference TRBV7-2 and TRBJ2-1, reads GAGVSQSPSNKVTEKGKDVELRCDPISGHTALYWYRQSLGQGLEFLIYFQGNSAPDKSGLPSDRFSAERTGGSVSTLTIQRTQQEDSAVYLCASSQVRRAILPEQFFGPGTRLTVL.

The CDR3 DNA sequence: TGCGCCAGCAGCCACGGAGGGAGCACAGATACGCAGTATTTT. This translates into CASSHGGSTDTQYF. The chain combines TRBV4-3 with TRBJ2-3; possibly TRBD2 for D (6 bases). Trimming stripped 3 bases from V and 0 bases from J, with 7 bases between. The CDR3 spans 14 residues. Germline loops: CDR1 LGHNA, CDR2 YSLEER.

The V call is TRBV28, the J call TRBJ2-3; D call uncertain. The CDR3 extends over 10 amino acids. The V gene lost 3 bases and the J gene lost 7 bases, with 2 bases spanning the gap. The V gene's germline CDR1 is MDHEN and CDR2 SYDVKM. CDR3 sequence (DNA): TGTGCCAGCAGTTTTAATACGCAGTATTTT. Residues: CASSFNTQYF.

The rearrangement links TRBV5-4 to TRBJ2-7; possible D gene TRBD1, 6 bases. The length of the CDR3 is 14 residues. Germline lookup yields CDR1 SGHNT and CDR2 YYREEE (reference sequence). V was cut by 0 bases and J by 2 bases, with 9 bases left in between. CDR3 loop: CASSLGQETYEQYF. The CDR3 DNA sequence: TGTGCCAGCAGCTTGGGACAGGAAACCTACGAGCAGTACTTC.